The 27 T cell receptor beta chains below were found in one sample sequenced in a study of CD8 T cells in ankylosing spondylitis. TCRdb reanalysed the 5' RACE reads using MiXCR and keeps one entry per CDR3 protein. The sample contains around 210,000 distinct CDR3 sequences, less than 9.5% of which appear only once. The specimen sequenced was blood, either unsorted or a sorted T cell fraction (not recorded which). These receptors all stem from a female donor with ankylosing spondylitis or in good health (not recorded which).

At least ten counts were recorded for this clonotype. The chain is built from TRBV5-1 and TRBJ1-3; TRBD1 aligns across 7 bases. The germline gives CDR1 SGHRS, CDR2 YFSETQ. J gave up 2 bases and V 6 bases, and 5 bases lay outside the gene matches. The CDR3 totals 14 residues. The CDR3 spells CASTDRETGNTIYF. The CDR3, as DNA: TGCGCCAGCACAGACAGGGAAACTGGAAACACCATATATTTT.

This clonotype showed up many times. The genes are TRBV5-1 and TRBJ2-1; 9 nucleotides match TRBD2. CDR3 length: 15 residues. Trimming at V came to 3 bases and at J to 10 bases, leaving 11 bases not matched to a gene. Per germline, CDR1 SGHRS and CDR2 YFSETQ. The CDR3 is CASSWGSGRGGEQFF. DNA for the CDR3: TGCGCCAGCAGCTGGGGTAGCGGGAGAGGAGGGGAGCAGTTCTTC.

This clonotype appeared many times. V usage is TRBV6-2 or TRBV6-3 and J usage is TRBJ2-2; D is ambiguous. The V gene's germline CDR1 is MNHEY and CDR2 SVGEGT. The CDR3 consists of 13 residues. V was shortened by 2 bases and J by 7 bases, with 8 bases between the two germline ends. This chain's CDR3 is CASSYGPLGELFF. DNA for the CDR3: TGTGCCAGCAGTTACGGACCCCTCGGGGAGCTGTTTTTT.

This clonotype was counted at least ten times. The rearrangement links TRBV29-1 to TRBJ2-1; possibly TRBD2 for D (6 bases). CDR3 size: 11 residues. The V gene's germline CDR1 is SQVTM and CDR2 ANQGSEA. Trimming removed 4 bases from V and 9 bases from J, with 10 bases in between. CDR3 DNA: TGCAGCGTTGTCCCGCGGGGTGAGCAGTTCTTC. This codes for CSVVPRGEQFF.

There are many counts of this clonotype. In DNA form, the CDR3 reads TGTGCCAGCAGTTACTCGACAGGACGGGCACCCAAAAACATTCAGTACTTC. Translating it yields CASSYSTGRAPKNIQYF. V gene TRBV6-5 combines with J gene TRBJ2-4, with TRBD1 as a possible D gene (6 bases). The CDR3 loop spans 17 amino acids. V lost 0 bases, J lost 2 bases, and 14 bases lay in between. Germline values: CDR1 MNHEY, CDR2 SVGAGI.

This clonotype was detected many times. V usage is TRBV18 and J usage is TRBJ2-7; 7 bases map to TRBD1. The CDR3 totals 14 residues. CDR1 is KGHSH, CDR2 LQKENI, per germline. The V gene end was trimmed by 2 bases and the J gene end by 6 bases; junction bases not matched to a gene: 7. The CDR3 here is CASSPINRGGEQYF. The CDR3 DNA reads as TGTGCCAGCTCACCAATCAACAGGGGTGGCGAGCAGTACTTC. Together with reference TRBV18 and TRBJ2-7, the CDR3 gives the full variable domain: NAGVMQNPRHLVRRRGQEARLRCSPMKGHSHVYWYRQLPEEGLKFMVYLQKENIIDESGMPKERFSAEFPKEGPSILRIQQVVRGDSAAYFCASSPINRGGEQYFGPGTRLTVT.

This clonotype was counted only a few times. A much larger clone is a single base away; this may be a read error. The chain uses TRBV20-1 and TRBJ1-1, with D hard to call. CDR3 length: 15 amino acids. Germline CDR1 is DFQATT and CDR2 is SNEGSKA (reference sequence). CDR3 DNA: TGCTGTGCTACCCATGCCGGAACCCTAAACACTGAAGCTTTCTTT. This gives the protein CCATHAGTLNTEAFF.

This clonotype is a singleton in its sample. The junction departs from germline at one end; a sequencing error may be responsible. In nucleotides, the CDR3 is TGCGCCAGCAGCTTGGACCTTTTGTCGACTGAAGTTTTCTTT. Protein: CASSLDLLSTEVFF. The chain links TRBV5-1 to TRBJ1-1; D is uncertain. The CDR3 has 14 amino acids. Germline V gene data show CDR1 as SGHRS and CDR2 as YFSETQ.

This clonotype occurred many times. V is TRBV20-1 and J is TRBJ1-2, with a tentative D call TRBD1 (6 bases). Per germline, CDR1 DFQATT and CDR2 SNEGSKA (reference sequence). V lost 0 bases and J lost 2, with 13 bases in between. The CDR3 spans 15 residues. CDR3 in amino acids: CSARDSGGANYGYTF. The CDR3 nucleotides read TGCAGTGCTAGAGACAGCGGGGGCGCGAACTATGGCTACACCTTC.

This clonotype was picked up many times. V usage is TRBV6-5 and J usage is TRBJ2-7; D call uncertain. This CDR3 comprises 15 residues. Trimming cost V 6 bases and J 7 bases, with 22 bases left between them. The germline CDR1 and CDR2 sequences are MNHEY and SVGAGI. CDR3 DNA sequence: TGTGCCAGCAGGTCTGGACGGACCCCCGGCGGAGAGCAGTACTTC. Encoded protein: CASRSGRTPGGEQYF.

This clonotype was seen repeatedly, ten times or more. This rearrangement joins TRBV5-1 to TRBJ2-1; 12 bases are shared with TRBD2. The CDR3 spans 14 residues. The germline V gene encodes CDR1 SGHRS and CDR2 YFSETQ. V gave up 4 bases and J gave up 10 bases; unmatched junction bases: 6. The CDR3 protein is CASSPWTSGEEQFF. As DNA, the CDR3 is TGCGCCAGCAGCCCATGGACTAGCGGGGAGGAGCAGTTCTTC.

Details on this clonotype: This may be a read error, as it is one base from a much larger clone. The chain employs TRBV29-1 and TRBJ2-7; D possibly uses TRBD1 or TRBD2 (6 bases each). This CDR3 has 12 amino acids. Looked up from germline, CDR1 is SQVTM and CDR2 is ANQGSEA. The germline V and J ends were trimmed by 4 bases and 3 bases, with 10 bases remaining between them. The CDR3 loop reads CSVVEGDYEQYF. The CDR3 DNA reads TGCAGCGTTGTGGAGGGGGACTACGAGCAGTACTTC.

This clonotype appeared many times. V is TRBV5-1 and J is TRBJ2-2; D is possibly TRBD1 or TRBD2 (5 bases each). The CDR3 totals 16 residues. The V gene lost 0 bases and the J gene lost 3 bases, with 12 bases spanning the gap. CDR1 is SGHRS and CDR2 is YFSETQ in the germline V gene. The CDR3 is CASSLALGPHTGELFF. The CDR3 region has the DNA TGCGCCAGCAGCTTGGCCCTGGGACCTCACACCGGGGAGCTGTTTTTT.

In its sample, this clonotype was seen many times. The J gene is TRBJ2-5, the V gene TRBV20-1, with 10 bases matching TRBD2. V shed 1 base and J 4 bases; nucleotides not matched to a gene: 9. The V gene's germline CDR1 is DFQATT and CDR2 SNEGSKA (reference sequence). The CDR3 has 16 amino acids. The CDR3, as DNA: TGCAGTGCTAGAGGAAGCGGGAGGGCCGTAGGAGAGACCCAGTACTTC. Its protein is CSARGSGRAVGETQYF.

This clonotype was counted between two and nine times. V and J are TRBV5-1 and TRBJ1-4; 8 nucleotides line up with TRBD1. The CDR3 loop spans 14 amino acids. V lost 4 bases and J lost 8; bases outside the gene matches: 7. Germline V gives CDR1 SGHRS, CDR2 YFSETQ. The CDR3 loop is CASSPRGRGEKLFF. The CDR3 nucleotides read TGCGCCAGCAGCCCCAGGGGGCGAGGGGAAAAACTGTTTTTT.

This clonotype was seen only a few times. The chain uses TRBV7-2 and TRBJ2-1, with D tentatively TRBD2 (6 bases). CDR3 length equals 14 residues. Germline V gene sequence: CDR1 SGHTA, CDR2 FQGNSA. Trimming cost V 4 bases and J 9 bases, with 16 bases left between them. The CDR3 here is CASSSMGGGGEQFF. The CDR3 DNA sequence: TGTGCCAGCAGCTCCATGGGGGGAGGAGGTGAGCAGTTCTTC.

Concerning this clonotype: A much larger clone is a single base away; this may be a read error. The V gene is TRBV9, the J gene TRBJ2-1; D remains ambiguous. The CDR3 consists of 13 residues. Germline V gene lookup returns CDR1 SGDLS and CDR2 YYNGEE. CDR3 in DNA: TGTGCCAGCAGTCCTACCCATTACAATGTGCAGTTCTTC. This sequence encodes CASSPTHYNVQFF.

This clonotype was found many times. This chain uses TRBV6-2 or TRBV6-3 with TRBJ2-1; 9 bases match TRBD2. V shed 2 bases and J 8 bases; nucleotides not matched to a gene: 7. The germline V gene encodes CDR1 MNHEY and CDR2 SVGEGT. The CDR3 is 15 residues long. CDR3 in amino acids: CASSYVAGVYDEQFF. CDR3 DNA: TGTGCCAGCAGTTACGTAGCGGGAGTTTACGATGAGCAGTTCTTC.

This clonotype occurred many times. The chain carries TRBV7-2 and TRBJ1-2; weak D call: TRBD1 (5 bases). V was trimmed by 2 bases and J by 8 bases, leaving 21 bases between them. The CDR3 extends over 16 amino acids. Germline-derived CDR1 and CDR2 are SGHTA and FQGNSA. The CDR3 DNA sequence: TGTGCCAGCAGCTTACCCCGGGGGGGGTCTGGGGTAGGCTACACCTTC. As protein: CASSLPRGGSGVGYTF.

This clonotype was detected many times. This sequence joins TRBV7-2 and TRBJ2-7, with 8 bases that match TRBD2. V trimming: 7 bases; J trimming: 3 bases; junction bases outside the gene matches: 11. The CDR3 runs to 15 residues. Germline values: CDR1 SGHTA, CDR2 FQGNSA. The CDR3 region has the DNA TGTGCCAGCAACCAGGCTCTAGCGGGTCTCTACGAGCAGTACTTC. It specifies CASNQALAGLYEQYF.

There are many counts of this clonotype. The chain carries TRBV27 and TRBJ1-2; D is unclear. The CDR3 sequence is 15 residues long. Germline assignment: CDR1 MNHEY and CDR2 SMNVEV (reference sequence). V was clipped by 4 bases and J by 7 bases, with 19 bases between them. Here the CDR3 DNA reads TGTGCCAGCAGTTCTAGGTCGTTGTGGCGGGGTGGCTACACCTTC. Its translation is CASSSRSLWRGGYTF.

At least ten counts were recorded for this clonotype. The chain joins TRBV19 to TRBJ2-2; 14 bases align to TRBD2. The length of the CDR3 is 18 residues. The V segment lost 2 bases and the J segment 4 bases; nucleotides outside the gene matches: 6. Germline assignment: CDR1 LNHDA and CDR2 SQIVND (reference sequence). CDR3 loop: CASSIRLAGGPGTGELFF. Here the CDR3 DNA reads TGTGCCAGTAGTATAAGACTAGCGGGAGGGCCTGGCACCGGGGAGCTGTTTTTT. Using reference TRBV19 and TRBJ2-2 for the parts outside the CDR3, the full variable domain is DGGITQSPKYLFRKEGQNVTLSCEQNLNHDAMYWYRQDPGQGLRLIYYSQIVNDFQKGDIAEGYSVSREKKESFPLTVTSAQKNPTAFYLCASSIRLAGGPGTGELFFGEGSRLTVL.

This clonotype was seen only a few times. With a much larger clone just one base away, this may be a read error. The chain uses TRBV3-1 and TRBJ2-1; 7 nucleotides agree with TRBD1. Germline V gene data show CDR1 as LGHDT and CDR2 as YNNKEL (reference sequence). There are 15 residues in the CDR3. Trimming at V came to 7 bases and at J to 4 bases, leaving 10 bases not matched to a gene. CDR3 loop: CASTRGGNDYNEQFF. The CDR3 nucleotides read TGTGCCAGCACCCGAGGGGGCAACGATTACAATGAGCAGTTCTTC.

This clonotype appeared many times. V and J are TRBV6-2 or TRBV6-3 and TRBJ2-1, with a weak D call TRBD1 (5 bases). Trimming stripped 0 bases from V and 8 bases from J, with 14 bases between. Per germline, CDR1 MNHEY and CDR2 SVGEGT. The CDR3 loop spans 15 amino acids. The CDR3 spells CASSYSRAPGYEQFF. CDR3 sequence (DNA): TGTGCCAGCAGTTACTCCAGGGCTCCGGGCTATGAGCAGTTCTTC.

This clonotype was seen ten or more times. The CDR3 region is CASSPDRVGLAVPRKFF. CDR3 DNA sequence: TGTGCCAGCAGCCCTGACAGGGTCGGACTAGCGGTCCCCAGAAAGTTCTTC. V usage is TRBV11-1 and J usage is TRBJ2-1; 10 nucleotides align to TRBD2. The CDR3 consists of 17 residues. Trimming at V came to 5 bases and at J to 14 bases, leaving 21 bases not matched to a gene. Per germline, CDR1 SGHAT and CDR2 FQDESV (reference sequence).

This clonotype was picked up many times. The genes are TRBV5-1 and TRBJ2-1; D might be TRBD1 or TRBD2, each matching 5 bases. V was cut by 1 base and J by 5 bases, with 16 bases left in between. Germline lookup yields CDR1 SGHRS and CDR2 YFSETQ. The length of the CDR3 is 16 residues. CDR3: CASSLLMGPKNNEQFF. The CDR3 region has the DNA TGCGCCAGCAGCTTGTTGATGGGACCTAAGAACAATGAGCAGTTCTTC.

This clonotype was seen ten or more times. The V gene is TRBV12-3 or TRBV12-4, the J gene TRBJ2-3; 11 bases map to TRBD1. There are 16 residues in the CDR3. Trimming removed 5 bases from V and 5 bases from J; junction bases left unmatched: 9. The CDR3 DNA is TGTGCCAGCAGTCCGATCCGGACAGGGGGCTTAGATACGCAGTATTTT. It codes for CASSPIRTGGLDTQYF.